Following are 25 T cell receptor beta chains from one sample sequenced in a study of blood T cell repertoires in COVID-19. Sequenced by immunoSEQ multiplex PCR; TCRdb stores in-frame clones only, minus some. The data contain 120,000 to 150,000 clones, 88% of them singletons. Sample: PBMCs or T cells enriched from blood (not recorded which). These TCRs come from a woman aged 25 to 39 with acute COVID-19.

This chain links TRBV5-1 with TRBJ1-4, with 9 bases identical to TRBD1. Germline V gene lookup returns CDR1 SGHRS and CDR2 YFSETQ. Trimming cost V 4 bases and J 5 bases; bases outside gene matches: 9. This CDR3 is 16 amino acids long. The chain's CDR3 is CASSQNRQGENEKLFF. The CDR3 DNA sequence: TGCGCCAGCAGCCAGAATAGACAGGGGGAGAATGAAAAACTGTTTTTT.

V is TRBV4-1 and J is TRBJ2-5; 11 bases fit TRBD2. The J segment lost 5 bases and the V segment lost 1 base, leaving 6 bases of the junction unmatched. This CDR3 region has 16 residues. Germline V CDR1 and CDR2: MGHRA, YSYEKL. The CDR3 region is CASSQGLAGNGETQYF. In nucleotides, the CDR3 is TGCGCCAGCAGCCAAGGACTAGCGGGGAACGGGGAGACCCAGTACTTC.

J is TRBJ2-3 and V is TRBV9; D might be TRBD2 (7 bases). Germline-derived CDR1 and CDR2 are SGDLS and YYNGEE. This CDR3 spans 14 amino acids. V was cut by 6 bases and J by 1 base, with 12 bases left in between. CDR3 in DNA: TGTGCCAGCAAGGGGGAGGGGGGCACAGATACGCAGTATTTT. Translating gives CASKGEGGTDTQYF.

This chain joins TRBV28 and TRBJ1-3, with D unclear. CDR3 length: 16 residues. V lost 8 bases, J lost 0 bases, and 17 bases lay in between. Germline V gene sequence: CDR1 MDHEN, CDR2 SYDVKM. The CDR3 here is CASLPAASSSGNTIYF. In nucleotides, the CDR3 is TGTGCCAGCCTCCCCGCGGCTTCCAGCTCTGGAAACACCATATATTTT.

CDR3 residues: CASSYPGAGGDQPQHF. CDR3 DNA sequence: TGTGCCAGCAGTTACCCGGGCGCGGGGGGTGATCAGCCCCAGCATTTT. The rearrangement uses TRBV6-5 and TRBJ1-5; tentative D call: TRBD1 (5 bases). The CDR3 loop spans 16 amino acids. In germline, CDR1 is MNHEY, CDR2 SVGAGI. The V end lost 2 bases, the J end lost 5 bases, and 16 bases lay between the germline ends.

The J gene is TRBJ2-7, the V gene TRBV18; D might be TRBD1 (6 bases). The germline V and J ends were trimmed by 0 bases and 3 bases, with 15 bases remaining between them. The CDR3 loop spans 16 amino acids. From germline, CDR1 is KGHSH and CDR2 LQKENI. This CDR3 is CASSPPSRGMGYEQYF. The CDR3, as DNA: TGTGCCAGCTCACCACCGAGCAGGGGAATGGGCTACGAGCAGTACTTC.

This chain joins TRBV20-1 and TRBJ2-7; D remains ambiguous. Germline V gene sequence: CDR1 DFQATT, CDR2 SNEGSKA (reference sequence). The CDR3 extends over 11 amino acids. Trimming took 4 bases from V and 7 from J, leaving 11 bases between them. The CDR3 sequence is CSANARWEQYF. CDR3 nucleotide sequence: TGCAGTGCTAATGCTAGGTGGGAGCAGTACTTC.

V gene TRBV6-2 or TRBV6-3 combines with J gene TRBJ1-5; D uncertain. V shed 2 bases and J shed 0 bases, with 14 bases lying between them. CDR3 size: 17 residues. Per the germline V gene, CDR1 is MNHEY and CDR2 is SVGEGT. Written as DNA, the CDR3 is TGTGCCAGCAGTTACCTGAGGAGCTCGTCTAGCAATCAGCCCCAGCATTTT. Translating gives CASSYLRSSSSNQPQHF.

The rearrangement joins TRBV28 to TRBJ1-1; the D gene is possibly TRBD1 (5 bases). The CDR3 consists of 15 residues. The germline V gene encodes CDR1 MDHEN and CDR2 SYDVKM. Trimming cost V 3 bases and J 7 bases, with 18 bases left between them. This CDR3 reads CASSLAATRRGEAFF. The CDR3 nucleotides are TGTGCCAGCAGTTTGGCGGCGACTCGTAGGGGTGAAGCTTTCTTT. The variable domain in full, with the rest retrieved from reference TRBV28 and TRBJ1-1, is DVKVTQSSRYLVKRTGEKVFLECVQDMDHENMFWYRQDPGLGLRLIYFSYDVKMKEKGDIPEGYSVSREKKERFSLILESASTNQTSMYLCASSLAATRRGEAFFGQGTRLTVV.

The rearrangement joins TRBV11-3 to TRBJ2-1; 8 nucleotides match TRBD1. From germline, CDR1 is SGHNT and CDR2 YENEEA. The length of the CDR3 is 16 residues. The J segment lost 1 base and the V segment lost 1 base, leaving 3 bases of the junction unmatched. CDR3 amino acids: CASSLGDRRSYNEQFF. The CDR3 DNA is TGTGCCAGCAGCTTAGGGGACAGGAGATCCTACAATGAGCAGTTCTTC.

This clone came up once. The rearrangement joins TRBV4-3 to TRBJ2-7; maybe TRBD2 (6 bases). The CDR3 runs 15 residues. The germline V gene has CDR1 LGHNA and CDR2 YSLEER. The V end was cut by 1 base, the J end by 2 bases, with 12 bases between. The CDR3 region has the DNA TGCGCCAGCAGCCAAGGGGAGGAAGGGGCCTACGAGCAGTACTTC. Translation: CASSQGEEGAYEQYF.

V gene TRBV7-9 combines with J gene TRBJ2-1; 7 bases line up with TRBD2. The CDR3 length is 16 residues. V lost 2 bases and J lost 0; bases outside the gene matches: 4. Germline V gene sequence: CDR1 SEHNR, CDR2 FQNEAQ (reference sequence). Here the CDR3 DNA reads TGTGCCAGCAGCTTATCCGAGCGGGGCTCCTACAATGAGCAGTTCTTC. The encoded protein is CASSLSERGSYNEQFF.

The chain uses TRBV12-3 or TRBV12-4 and TRBJ1-2; D is perhaps TRBD1 (5 bases). The CDR3 sequence is 13 residues long. Trimming took off 3 bases at V and 8 bases at J, with 13 bases between the two ends. For the CDR3, the DNA is TGTGCCAGCAGTTTTTTCCCCGGGGGAGGCTACACCTTC. This translates into CASSFFPGGGYTF.

The chain employs TRBV7-3 and TRBJ1-5; D not certain. Trimming cost V 3 bases and J 3 bases, with 21 bases left between them. Germline V gene lookup returns CDR1 SGHTA and CDR2 FQGTGA. This CDR3 spans 18 amino acids. CDR3 in DNA: TGTGCCAGCAGCTTTAGTCCGCCGGTTGAGAGAGACAATCAGCCCCAGCATTTT. This sequence encodes CASSFSPPVERDNQPQHF.

The rearrangement joins TRBV27 to TRBJ1-5, with D perhaps matching TRBD1 (6 bases). The CDR3 contains 16 residues. CDR1 is MNHEY and CDR2 is SMNVEV in the germline V gene (reference sequence). Deletions cut 5 bases from V and 4 bases from J, with 18 bases between. The CDR3 here is CASSTTRTDSNQPQHF. CDR3 DNA sequence: TGTGCCAGCAGTACAACCCGGACAGATTCGAATCAGCCCCAGCATTTT.

The CDR3 here is CASSILGNTEAFF. For the CDR3, the DNA is TGTGCCAGTAGTATCCTCGGGAACACTGAAGCTTTCTTT. The rearrangement uses TRBV19 and TRBJ1-1; D is unresolved. This CDR3 has 13 residues. V was shortened by 3 bases and J by 1 base, with 6 bases between the two germline ends. Germline CDR1 and CDR2: LNHDA and SQIVND (reference sequence).

V gene TRBV20-1 combines with J gene TRBJ1-5; 9 nucleotides line up with TRBD1. This CDR3 region has 16 residues. Per germline, CDR1 DFQATT and CDR2 SNEGSKA (reference sequence). J lost 2 bases, V lost 3 bases, and 8 bases had no gene match. The CDR3 DNA is TGCAGTGCTAGTCCCTGGGACAGGGTAGGCAATCAGCCCCAGCATTTT. It codes for CSASPWDRVGNQPQHF.

This clone was detected only once. This chain links TRBV3-1 (or the pseudogene TRBV3-2) with TRBJ1-4; D may be TRBD1 (6 bases). Germline lookup yields CDR1 LGHDT and CDR2 YNNKEL (reference sequence). Trimming shortened V by 4 bases and J by 3 bases, and 15 bases separated the two germline ends. The CDR3 is made up of 16 amino acids. The DNA for the CDR3 is TGTGCCAGCAGCCGACGGTACAGGGTACCTAATGAAAAACTGTTTTTT. Its translation: CASSRRYRVPNEKLFF.

This clone came up a few times. The V gene is TRBV2, the J gene TRBJ1-2; 8 nucleotides align to TRBD1. The CDR3 runs to 13 residues. The V gene's germline CDR1 is SNHLY and CDR2 FYNNEI. Trimming cost V 4 bases and J 2 bases; bases outside gene matches: 0. CDR3: CASSGTGNYGYTF. CDR3 coding DNA: TGTGCCAGCAGTGGGACAGGGAACTATGGCTACACCTTC.

The CDR3 here is CASRPGQGVNEQFF. CDR3 in DNA: TGTGCCAGCAGACCGGGACAGGGAGTCAATGAGCAGTTCTTC. The chain employs TRBV3-1 (or the pseudogene TRBV3-2) and TRBJ2-1; 9 positions agree with TRBD1. The V gene end was trimmed by 6 bases and the J gene end by 6 bases; junction bases not matched to a gene: 6. Germline CDR1 LGHDT, CDR2 YNNKEL (reference sequence). This CDR3 contains 14 residues.

In this sample, this clone turned up once. V usage is TRBV25-1 and J usage is TRBJ2-1; 11 bases map to TRBD2. V lost 11 bases, J lost 7 bases, and 7 bases stayed unmatched. This CDR3 contains 13 residues. Germline V gene lookup returns CDR1 MGHDK and CDR2 SYGVNS. CDR3 in amino acids: CAVLAGGLNEQFF. The CDR3 DNA sequence: TGTGCCGTGCTAGCGGGAGGCCTTAATGAGCAGTTCTTC.

This clone was seen once. The J gene is TRBJ2-7, the V gene TRBV3-1 (or the pseudogene TRBV3-2), with no clear D. Germline V gives CDR1 LGHDT, CDR2 YNNKEL (reference sequence). Trimming stripped 0 bases from V and 1 base from J, with 7 bases between. The CDR3 consists of 14 residues. CDR3 sequence: CASSQDGSSYEQYF. The DNA for the CDR3 is TGTGCCAGCAGCCAAGATGGCAGTTCCTACGAGCAGTACTTC.

The gene calls are TRBV28 and TRBJ2-1, with 10 bases identical to TRBD2. With 3 bases clipped from V and 6 bases from J, the junction kept 5 bases outside the gene matches. The CDR3 is 15 amino acids. CDR1 MDHEN and CDR2 SYDVKM come from the germline V gene. The CDR3 DNA is TGTGCCAGCAGTTTGCGGACTAGCGGAAGCAATGAGCAGTTCTTC. This translates into CASSLRTSGSNEQFF.

The gene calls are TRBV24-1 and TRBJ2-1, with D uncertain. V was cut by 1 base and J by 4 bases, with 7 bases left in between. This CDR3 has 14 residues. The germline gives CDR1 KGHDR, CDR2 SFDVKD. The chain's CDR3 is CATSDFDSYNEQFF. The CDR3 DNA follows: TGTGCCACCAGTGATTTCGACTCTTACAATGAGCAGTTCTTC.

The chain couples TRBV6-1 to TRBJ1-1; 7 bases agree with TRBD1. This CDR3 has 16 residues. Germline CDR1 is MNHNS and CDR2 is SASEGT. Trimming at V came to 4 bases and at J to 1 base, leaving 9 bases not matched to a gene. The CDR3 bases are TGTGCCAGCAGTGGTAACAGGGGAGGTGGGAACACTGAAGCTTTCTTT. It yields the protein CASSGNRGGGNTEAFF.